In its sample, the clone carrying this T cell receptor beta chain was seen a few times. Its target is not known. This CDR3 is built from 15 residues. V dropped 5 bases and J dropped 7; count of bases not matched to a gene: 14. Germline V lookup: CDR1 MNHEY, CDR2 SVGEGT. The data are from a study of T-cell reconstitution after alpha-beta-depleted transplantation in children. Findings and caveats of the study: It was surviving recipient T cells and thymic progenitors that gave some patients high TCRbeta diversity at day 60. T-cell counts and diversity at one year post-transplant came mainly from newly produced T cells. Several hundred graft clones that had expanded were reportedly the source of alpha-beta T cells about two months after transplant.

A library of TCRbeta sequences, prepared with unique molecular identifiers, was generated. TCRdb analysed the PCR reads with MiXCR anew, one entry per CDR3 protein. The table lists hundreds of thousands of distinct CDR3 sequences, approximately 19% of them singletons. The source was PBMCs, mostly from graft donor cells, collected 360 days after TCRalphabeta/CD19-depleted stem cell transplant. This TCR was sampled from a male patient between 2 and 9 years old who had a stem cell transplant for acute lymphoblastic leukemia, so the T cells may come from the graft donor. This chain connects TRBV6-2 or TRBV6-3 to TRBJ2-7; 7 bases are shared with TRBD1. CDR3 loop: CASSRRQGRLREQYF. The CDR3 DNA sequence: TGTGCCAGCAGTCGCCGACAGGGAAGGCTGAGAGAGCAGTACTTC.